This entry features one T cell receptor beta chain sequence. Its antigen is unidentified. The V gene end was trimmed by 7 bases and the J gene end by 3 bases; junction bases not matched to a gene: 7. CDR3 length: 14 amino acids. In germline, CDR1 is SGHRS, CDR2 YFSETQ. The sample originates from a study of T-cell reconstitution after alpha-beta-depleted transplantation in children. General observations from the study: Expanded graft clones numbering several hundred reportedly gave rise to alpha-beta T cells about two months after transplant.

This sample's TCRbeta library carried unique molecular identifier barcodes. MiXCR, run by TCRdb on the PCR reads, gives a single entry per CDR3 protein. The sample consists of fewer than 700,000 distinct CDR3 sequences, about 21% of them appearing once. This sequence was found in a boy in the first two years of life who had a stem cell transplant for acute myeloid leukemia, so the T cells may come from the graft donor. The sample here was PBMCs, mostly from graft donor cells, taken 360 days after TCRalphabeta/CD19-depleted stem cell transplant. The rearrangement uses TRBV5-1 and TRBJ2-3; 8 bases match TRBD2. The CDR3 region has the DNA TGCGCCAGCGGCCCGGGAGGGGGGACAGATACGCAGTATTTT. Protein: CASGPGGGTDTQYF.